The 28 T cell receptor beta chains below were found in one sample sequenced in a study of T cells in Graves' hyperthyroidism and ophthalmopathy. Template material for amplifying TCR beta CDR3 regions consisted of RNA transcripts. The HTBI primer set drove a first-round RT-PCR of the TCR CDR3. Using its own MiXCR run on the multiplex PCR reads, TCRdb lists one record per CDR3 protein. The sample shows around 520,000 distinct CDR3 sequences, around 15% of them seen only once. Input material: blood. The origin of the receptors is a woman aged 40 to 50 with Graves' hyperthyroidism.

This clonotype was counted at least ten times. DNA of the CDR3: TGTGCCAGCAGCGTTGGGACAGCGCTAGGACAGCCCCAGCATTTT. Protein: CASSVGTALGQPQHF. The V call is TRBV12-3 or TRBV12-4, the J call TRBJ1-5; 7 bases agree with TRBD1. CDR3 length: 15 amino acids. The junction had 12 bases not matched to a gene; V was cut back by 6 bases and J by 7 bases.

The table lists this clonotype with a few counts. This CDR3 reads CASSGTQGNTDTQYF. In DNA, the CDR3 is TGTGCCAGCAGCGGAACACAGGGGAACACAGATACGCAGTATTTT. This chain links TRBV7-9 with TRBJ2-3; 7 bases match TRBD1. The germline gives CDR1 SEHNR, CDR2 FQNEAQ (reference sequence). CDR3 length: 15 residues. V shed 5 bases and J 2 bases; nucleotides not matched to a gene: 7.

With regard to this clonotype: The conserved final phenylalanine or tryptophan is absent from the CDR3, which likely points to a read error. The chain is built from TRBV7-6 and TRBJ2-7; 10 bases agree with TRBD2. V shed 1 base, J shed 3 bases, and the junction held 3 bases outside the gene matches. CDR1 and CDR2 from the germline V gene are SGHVS and FNYEAQ. This CDR3 is 15 amino acids long. This CDR3 reads CASSLGASGSYEQYL. CDR3 bases: TGTGCCAGCAGCTTAGGGGCTAGCGGGAGCTACGAGCAGTACTTA.

Ten or more counts support this clonotype. The chain recombines TRBV6-1 with TRBJ2-2; 9 bases match TRBD1. The CDR3 contains 14 residues. CDR1 MNHNS and CDR2 SASEGT come from the germline V gene. V trimming: 7 bases; J trimming: 5 bases; junction bases outside the gene matches: 5. The CDR3 DNA is TGTGCCAGCACTGGGACAGGGCGAACCGGGGAGCTGTTTTTT. This encodes CASTGTGRTGELFF.

The chain joins TRBV27 to TRBJ2-1; TRBD2 agrees at 12 bases. CDR1 is MNHEY and CDR2 is SMNVEV in the germline V gene (reference sequence). The J segment lost 8 bases and the V segment lost 8 bases, leaving 7 bases of the junction unmatched. This CDR3 has 14 residues. The CDR3 DNA reads TGTGCCAGCCGGAGGACTAGCGGGAACGATGAGCAGTTCTTC. Amino acid sequence: CASRRTSGNDEQFF.

The table lists this clonotype with many counts. This chain links TRBV18 with TRBJ2-5; D gene ambiguous. The V gene lost 6 bases and the J gene lost 4 bases, with 12 bases spanning the gap. This CDR3 comprises 13 residues. Germline CDR1 and CDR2: KGHSH and LQKENI. The CDR3 DNA is TGTGCCAGCTCCGTTACAATGACAGAGACCCAGTACTTC. This translates into CASSVTMTETQYF.

This clonotype was seen a single time. The chain combines TRBV19 with TRBJ1-5; no definite D call. CDR3 length equals 15 residues. From germline, CDR1 is LNHDA and CDR2 SQIVND (reference sequence). Trimming stripped 7 bases from V and 0 bases from J, with 13 bases between. In DNA form, the CDR3 reads TGTGCCAGTATTCCCGACGGGTATAGCAATCAGCCCCAGCATTTT. Translation gives CASIPDGYSNQPQHF. Complete variable domain (other parts from reference TRBV19 and TRBJ1-5): DGGITQSPKYLFRKEGQNVTLSCEQNLNHDAMYWYRQDPGQGLRLIYYSQIVNDFQKGDIAEGYSVSREKKESFPLTVTSAQKNPTAFYLCASIPDGYSNQPQHFGDGTRLSIL.

This clonotype was seen ten or more times. J is TRBJ2-3 and V is TRBV7-6, with 9 bases matching TRBD2. The germline V gene encodes CDR1 SGHVS and CDR2 FNYEAQ. CDR3 size: 17 residues. With 1 base clipped from V and 0 bases from J, the junction kept 5 bases outside the gene matches. The CDR3 reads CASSLVSSGASTDTQYF. The CDR3 DNA follows: TGTGCCAGCAGCTTAGTCTCTAGCGGGGCTAGCACAGATACGCAGTATTTT. Variable domain in full (rest from reference TRBV7-6 and TRBJ2-3): GAGVSQSPRYKVTKRGQDVALRCDPISGHVSLYWYRQALGQGPEFLTYFNYEAQQDKSGLPNDRFSAERPEGSISTLTIQRTEQRDSAMYRCASSLVSSGASTDTQYFGPGTRLTVL.

This clonotype appeared a few times. The V and J genes are TRBV24-1 and TRBJ2-2; 7 bases agree with TRBD2. This CDR3 is 16 amino acids long. V shed 4 bases, J shed 5 bases, and the junction held 9 bases outside the gene matches. Germline-derived CDR1 and CDR2 are KGHDR and SFDVKD. CDR3 DNA: TGTGCCACCAGTGACCCGGTCGGGGGGAGGACCGGGGAGCTGTTTTTT. Amino acids: CATSDPVGGRTGELFF.

This clonotype was detected ten times or more. The chain carries TRBV12-3 or TRBV12-4 and TRBJ2-7; D assignment may be TRBD1 or TRBD2 (7 bases each). The CDR3 runs 15 residues. Trimming took off 6 bases at V and 1 base at J, with 16 bases between the two ends. In nucleotides, the CDR3 is TGTGCCAGCAGGAGTAAGCGGGACAGATCCTACGAGCAGTACTTC. This sequence encodes CASRSKRDRSYEQYF.

This clonotype has at least ten counts. V usage is TRBV20-1 and J usage is TRBJ1-1; TRBD1 aligns across 11 bases. Germline CDR1 DFQATT, CDR2 SNEGSKA (reference sequence). The J segment lost 4 bases and the V segment lost 3 bases, leaving 1 base of the junction unmatched. The CDR3 totals 13 residues. As DNA, the CDR3 is TGCAGTGCTAGCGGGACAGGGGGCACTGAAGCTTTCTTT. This sequence encodes CSASGTGGTEAFF.

Note on this clonotype: A single base separates this from a much larger clone, so it may be a read error. This chain uses TRBV7-3 with TRBJ2-1, with TRBD2 matching over 11 bases. The V and J ends lost 4 bases and 8 bases, in that order; junction bases with no gene match: 16. This CDR3 contains 18 residues. Germline V lookup: CDR1 SGHTA, CDR2 FQGTGA. The CDR3 nucleotides are TGTGCCAGCAGCTCCTCCACCGGGGCTAGCGGGAGGAGCTATGAGCAGTTCTTC. This codes for CASSSSTGASGRSYEQFF.

The chain couples TRBV12-3 or TRBV12-4 to TRBJ2-2; D is undetermined. The CDR3 length is 13 residues. V lost 3 bases and J lost 7, with 9 bases in between. The CDR3 DNA reads as TGTGCCAGCAGTTTTAATCCCGGCGGGGAGCTGTTTTTT. Amino acids: CASSFNPGGELFF.

In regard to this clonotype: Germline is not matched at one junction end, which may reflect a read error. The rearrangement uses TRBV3-1 and TRBJ2-1; 9 positions match TRBD1. The CDR3 covers 17 residues. CDR1 is LGHDT and CDR2 is YNNKEL in the germline V gene (reference sequence). CDR3 coding DNA: TGTGCCAGCAGCCAAGATGGGGACAGGGAGTCCCACAATGGGCAGTTCTTC. Translated, it gives CASSQDGDRESHNGQFF.

On this clonotype: A junction boundary mismatches the germline segment, possibly from a read error. The V gene is TRBV6-2 or TRBV6-3, the J gene TRBJ2-7; 9 bases line up with TRBD2. Germline V CDR1 and CDR2: MNHEY, SVGEGT. The CDR3 consists of 14 residues. CDR3 loop: CASSHSRGGYEQYF. The CDR3 DNA is TGTGCCAGCAGTCACTCGCGGGGGGGCTACGAGCAGTACTTC.

This clonotype was counted ten times or more. V gene TRBV12-3 or TRBV12-4 combines with J gene TRBJ2-1; D is ambiguous. CDR3 length: 17 amino acids. The V gene lost 1 base and the J gene lost 3 bases, with 16 bases spanning the gap. The CDR3 spells CASSLDYTPTGYNEQFF. The DNA for the CDR3 is TGTGCCAGCAGTTTAGACTATACTCCCACCGGCTACAATGAGCAGTTCTTC.

This clonotype was seen ten or more times. The chain combines TRBV6-1 with TRBJ1-1; 9 nucleotides agree with TRBD1. CDR1 and CDR2 from the germline V gene are MNHNS and SASEGT. The CDR3 has 15 amino acids. J gave up 5 bases and V 6 bases, and 10 bases lay outside the gene matches. The CDR3 nucleotides are TGTGCCAGCAGACAGGGGGCAGAACAGGGGACTGAAGCTTTCTTT. Translating it yields CASRQGAEQGTEAFF.

This clonotype was detected many times. The V call is TRBV2, the J call TRBJ2-5; unclear D gene. The CDR3 spans 13 residues. Germline V gene data show CDR1 as SNHLY and CDR2 as FYNNEI. V dropped 3 bases and J dropped 5 bases, with 10 bases sitting between them. In DNA form, the CDR3 reads TGTGCCAGCAGTGACTACAATAAGGAGACCCAGTACTTC. It codes for CASSDYNKETQYF. Supplemented by reference TRBV2 and TRBJ2-5, the full variable domain reads EPEVTQTPSHQVTQMGQEVILRCVPISNHLYFYWYRQILGQKVEFLVSFYNNEISEKSEIFDDQFSVERPDGSNFTLKIRSTKLEDSAMYFCASSDYNKETQYFGPGTRLLVL.

This clonotype was counted at least ten times. The chain couples TRBV20-1 to TRBJ2-3; 9 nucleotides match TRBD1. Germline trimming cut 0 bases from V and 1 base from J; bases unmatched to any gene: 2. Germline loops: CDR1 DFQATT, CDR2 SNEGSKA (reference sequence). The CDR3 has 15 amino acids. This CDR3 is CSAREWDRGTDTQYF. The CDR3 coding sequence is TGCAGTGCTAGAGAGTGGGACAGGGGCACAGATACGCAGTATTTT.

The V call is TRBV20-1, the J call TRBJ1-5, with D hard to call. Germline V gene data show CDR1 as DFQATT and CDR2 as SNEGSKA (reference sequence). The ends were cut back, 3 bases at V and 0 bases at J, with 9 bases in the middle. The CDR3 length is 14 residues. The CDR3 nucleotides are TGCAGTGCTAGCCGAGAATATAGCAATCAGCCCCAGCATTTT. This encodes CSASREYSNQPQHF.

There are a few counts of this clonotype. The chain is built from TRBV12-5 and TRBJ2-1; 10 nucleotides match TRBD1. The CDR3 has 16 amino acids. V trimming: 6 bases; J trimming: 7 bases; junction bases outside the gene matches: 12. CDR1 LGHNT and CDR2 FRNRAP come from the germline V gene. The CDR3 region has the DNA TGTGCTAGTGGATCAACTGGGACAGGGGTGGTAAATGAGCAGTTCTTC. It yields the protein CASGSTGTGVVNEQFF.

This clonotype has just a few counts. V is TRBV29-1 and J is TRBJ2-7; TRBD1 aligns across 9 bases. Germline trimming cut 7 bases from V and 5 bases from J; bases unmatched to any gene: 3. The CDR3 has 11 residues. Germline V gene data show CDR1 as SQVTM and CDR2 as ANQGSEA. As DNA, the CDR3 is TGCAGCGGGGGACAGGGTGACGAGCAGTACTTC. This sequence encodes CSGGQGDEQYF.

This clonotype was seen at least ten times. The genes are TRBV5-4 and TRBJ2-1; 8 bases are a match to TRBD2. V shed 7 bases, J shed 7 bases, and the junction held 10 bases outside the gene matches. Germline CDR1 SGHNT, CDR2 YYREEE (reference sequence). CDR3 length: 14 amino acids. As DNA, the CDR3 is TGTGCCAGCTCATCCGGGACTAGTAGGAATGAGCAGTTCTTC. Residues: CASSSGTSRNEQFF.

This clonotype was seen many times. The chain carries TRBV28 and TRBJ2-6; no reliable D call. Per germline, CDR1 MDHEN and CDR2 SYDVKM. There are 14 residues in the CDR3. V lost 10 bases and J 0 bases, leaving 10 bases between the germline ends. CDR3 loop: CATPSDSGANVLTF. CDR3 in DNA: TGTGCCACCCCATCAGACTCTGGGGCCAACGTCCTGACTTTC. Looking up the rest from reference TRBV28 and TRBJ2-6 gives the full variable domain: DVKVTQSSRYLVKRTGEKVFLECVQDMDHENMFWYRQDPGLGLRLIYFSYDVKMKEKGDIPEGYSVSREKKERFSLILESASTNQTSMYLCATPSDSGANVLTFGAGSRLTVL.

This clonotype was detected ten times or more. The chain is built from TRBV30 and TRBJ2-5; the D is unclear. The V and J ends lost 0 bases and 5 bases respectively, with 7 bases between them. The CDR3 contains 12 residues. CDR1 is GTSNPN and CDR2 is SVGIG in the germline V gene (reference sequence). Written as DNA, the CDR3 is TGTGCCTGGAGTGTAGATGGCGAGACCCAGTACTTC. The encoded protein is CAWSVDGETQYF.

This clonotype was recorded at least ten times. The chain carries TRBV3-1 and TRBJ2-1; unclear D gene. The CDR3 extends over 17 amino acids. V lost 4 bases and J lost 0, with 16 bases in between. CDR1 and CDR2 (germline): LGHDT, YNNKEL (reference sequence). The CDR3 here is CASSLTAGSSSYNEQFF. The CDR3 DNA is TGTGCCAGCAGCCTTACCGCCGGGTCGAGCTCCTACAATGAGCAGTTCTTC.

This clonotype has only a few counts. This chain links TRBV2 with TRBJ2-7; 9 nucleotides agree with TRBD1. The germline V gene has CDR1 SNHLY and CDR2 FYNNEI. The CDR3 spans 16 residues. After removal of 5 bases from V and 1 base from J, the junction contained 9 bases not matched to a gene. The CDR3 bases are TGTGCCAGCAGTCGTACCGGGACAGGGATTTCCTACGAGCAGTACTTC. This sequence encodes CASSRTGTGISYEQYF.

This clonotype was observed many times. The rearrangement links TRBV11-2 to TRBJ1-4; D uncertain. There are 15 residues in the CDR3. V was clipped by 5 bases and J by 0 bases, with 10 bases between them. CDR1 SGHAT and CDR2 FQNNGV come from the germline V gene. In nucleotides, the CDR3 is TGTGCCAGCAGCCCACGGGAGGCAACTAATGAAAAACTGTTTTTT. Protein product: CASSPREATNEKLFF.